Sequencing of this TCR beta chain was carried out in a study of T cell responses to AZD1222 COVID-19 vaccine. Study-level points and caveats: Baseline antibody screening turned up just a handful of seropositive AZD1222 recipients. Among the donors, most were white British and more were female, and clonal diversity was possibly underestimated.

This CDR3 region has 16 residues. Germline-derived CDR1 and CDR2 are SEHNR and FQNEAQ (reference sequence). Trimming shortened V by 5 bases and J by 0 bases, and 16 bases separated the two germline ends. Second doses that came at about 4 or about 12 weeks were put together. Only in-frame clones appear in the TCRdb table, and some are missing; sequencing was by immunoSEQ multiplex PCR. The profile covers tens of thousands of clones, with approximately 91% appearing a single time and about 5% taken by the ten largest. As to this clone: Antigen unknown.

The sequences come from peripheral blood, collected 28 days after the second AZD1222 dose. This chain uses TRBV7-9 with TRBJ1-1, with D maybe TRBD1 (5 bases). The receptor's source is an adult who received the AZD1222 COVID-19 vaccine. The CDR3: CASSPRTKNMNTEAFF. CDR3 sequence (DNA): TGTGCCAGCAGCCCGCGGACAAAAAACATGAACACTGAAGCTTTCTTT.